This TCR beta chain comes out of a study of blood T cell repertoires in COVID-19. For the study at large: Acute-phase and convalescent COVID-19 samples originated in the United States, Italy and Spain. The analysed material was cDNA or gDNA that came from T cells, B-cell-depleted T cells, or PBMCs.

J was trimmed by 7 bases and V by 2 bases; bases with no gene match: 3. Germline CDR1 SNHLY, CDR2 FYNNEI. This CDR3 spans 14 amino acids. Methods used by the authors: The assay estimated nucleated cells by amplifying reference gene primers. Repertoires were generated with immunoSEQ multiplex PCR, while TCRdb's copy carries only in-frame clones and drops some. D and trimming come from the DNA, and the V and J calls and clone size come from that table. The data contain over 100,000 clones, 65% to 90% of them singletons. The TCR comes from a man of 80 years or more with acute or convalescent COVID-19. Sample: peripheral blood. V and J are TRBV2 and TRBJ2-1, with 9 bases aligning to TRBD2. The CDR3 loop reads CASSELAGRNEQFF. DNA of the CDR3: TGTGCCAGCAGTGAACTAGCGGGGCGGAATGAGCAGTTCTTC.